The T cell receptor beta chain described here comes from a study of naive and memory T cell subsets. V lost 4 bases and J lost 5, with 16 bases in between. The germline CDR1 and CDR2 sequences are SGHKS and YYEKEE (reference sequence). The CDR3 is 15 amino acids. Study results and limitations: TCR transcript changes with activation or differentiation may affect this RNA method.

A UMI-containing oligonucleotide was joined by 3' ligation to the TCR cDNA template. RNA was extracted from approximately 2.4 ml of whole blood of healthy adults. Cells were not sorted; total RNA input targeted roughly 1 to 1,100 ng. This clonotype was picked up many times. Its cognate antigen is unknown. Ligated cDNA underwent four rounds of PCR with nested alpha and beta constant region primers and SP2. Alpha and beta constant region primers primed reverse transcription for blood and skin samples. TCRdb independently ran MiXCR on the 5' RACE reads; one entry per CDR3 protein. The table has 55,000 to 70,000 distinct CDR3 sequences, about 7.2% seen once.

This sequence originates from a male donor in good health. V usage is TRBV5-5 and J usage is TRBJ1-5; weak D call: TRBD1 (5 bases). Here the CDR3 DNA reads TGTGCCAGCAGCCCGGCGGGCAGGGAATATCAGCCCCAGCATTTT. Translating gives CASSPAGREYQPQHF.